These T cell receptor beta chains were read from a single sample in a study of OX40 agonist ivuxolimab in advanced cancers. Measured with immunoSEQ multiplex PCR; TCRdb has only the in-frame clones, and not every one. The sample includes tens of thousands of clones, just under 80% of them seen just once. Sequencing was performed on CD4+ or CD8+ T cells sorted from blood, taken in a trial of the OX40 agonist ivuxolimab. The receptors derive from an adult with an advanced solid tumor such as melanoma, head and neck, liver or kidney cancer. The CDR3 runs from the conserved cysteine through the conserved F or W. The order of the fields is V gene, J gene, CDR3 protein.

TRBV29-1	TRBJ1-2	CSVLHRQGPYGYTF
TRBV6-1	TRBJ2-7	CASRLAGWGAYEQYF
TRBV7-9	TRBJ2-1	CASSSAVPGNEQFF
TRBV28	TRBJ1-1	CASRVDGVREAFF
TRBV6-5	TRBJ2-5	CASTSPMETQYF
TRBV29-1	TRBJ2-7	CSVRLAGVNEQYF
TRBV7-8	TRBJ1-2	CASSPREGRSNYGYTF
TRBV6-5	TRBJ2-7	CASTRGTGEYEQYF
TRBV7-2	TRBJ1-5	CASSPGRRNQPQHF
TRBV2	TRBJ2-3	CASSEGGQGRDTQYF
TRBV28	TRBJ1-4	CASSLPGTPKGKLFF
TRBV7-9	TRBJ1-2	CASTPQGADYGYTF
TRBV27	TRBJ1-2	CASSFTGGYYGYTF
TRBV2	TRBJ2-6	CASSAATGYGANVLTF
TRBV5-1	TRBJ2-7	CASSLEPGWVREQYF
TRBV5-1	TRBJ2-6	CASSLATSGSSGANVLTF
TRBV7-9	TRBJ1-2	CASSFGADGYTF
TRBV14	TRBJ1-4	CASSQRQLYNEKLFF
TRBV28	TRBJ1-1	CASLDTPGQGPNTEAFF
TRBV18	TRBJ2-1	CASSPFAAGASYNEQFF
TRBV6-7	TRBJ1-1	CASSYQEAFF
TRBV18	TRBJ2-1	CASSGELKNNEQFF
TRBV10-2	TRBJ2-5	CASCLGLAGAGETQYF
TRBV7-9	.	CASSRSFSGTTPYEQYF
TRBV27	TRBJ2-7	CASSLPSLAGGSYEQYF
TRBV19	TRBJ1-5	CASSPRTVNNQPQHF
TRBV4-2	TRBJ1-1	CASSHAQGVAFF
TRBV18	TRBJ2-2	CASSPATSNTGELFF
TRBV27	TRBJ1-4	CASRRSRGSGEKLFF
TRBV7-9	TRBJ1-4	CASSLTGVREKLFF
TRBV5-4	TRBJ1-6	CASSLRGGSYNSPLHF
TRBV27	TRBJ1-1	CASSISRGDTEAFF
TRBV5-3	TRBJ2-7	CARSYWGRRRQYF
TRBV7-2	TRBJ1-2	CASSSTHYGYTF
TRBV11-2	TRBJ2-7	CASSLRRENSYEQYF
TRBV4-1	TRBJ2-7	CASSQDQGRTEQYF
TRBV5-1	TRBJ1-4	CASSLTDGNEKLFF
TRBV7-3	TRBJ2-6	CASSLGGKSGANVLTF
TRBV5-6	TRBJ1-4	CASSLGQGVGKLFF
TRBV5-1	TRBJ1-4	CAASVRGYNEKLFF
TRBV7-2	TRBJ2-7	CASSLEAHSYEQYF
TRBV27	TRBJ2-7	CASSSSVGALGSYEQYF
TRBV7-7	TRBJ2-2	CASSVMNTGELFF
TRBV2	TRBJ1-2	CASRGTGSYGYTF
TRBV10-3	TRBJ1-2	CAISEGREGGYTF
TRBV6-1	TRBJ2-2	CASSEQGEAGELFF
TRBV6-4	TRBJ2-1	CASPPGGDEQFF
TRBV7-9	TRBJ2-3	CASSSGLAGVADTQYF
TRBV7-9	TRBJ1-4	CASSETATGTNEKLFF
TRBV5-6	TRBJ1-1	CASSLINTEAFF
TRBV18	TRBJ2-2	CASSPRQGDTGELFF
TRBV6-5	TRBJ2-3	CASSYVGIDTQYF
TRBV6-4	TRBJ2-4	CASSGGTSGTAAKNIQYF
TRBV28	TRBJ1-4	CASSRGGITNEKLFF
TRBV6-5	TRBJ1-1	CASSYQGSAEAFF
TRBV5-1	TRBJ2-3	CASSLAENTQYF
TRBV6-1	TRBJ1-3	CASSEALAGSGNTIYF